Listed here are 23 T cell receptor beta chains from one sample, sequenced in a study of a mutant IDH1 vaccine in newly diagnosed glioma. Time point: week 47, end of study. Topical imiquimod accompanied each vaccine dose, which consisted of 300 ug of mutant IDH1 20-mer peptide. For these TCRs, the target antigens are not known. The data were produced by immunoSEQ multiplex PCR, yet TCRdb's version contains in-frame clones alone and is incomplete. The repertoire holds some 60,000 clones, with roughly 80% as singletons. Sequences were derived from PBMCs, sampled from a glioma patient whose treatment included an IDH1 peptide vaccine. The receptors were sampled from a man aged 30 to 45 with glioma.

The V call is TRBV7-6, the J call TRBJ2-2, with D perhaps assigned TRBD1 or TRBD2 (5 bases each). V was pared by 5 bases and J by 9 bases, with 31 bases between. CDR1 is SGHVS, CDR2 FNYEAQ, per germline. This CDR3 contains 19 residues. The CDR3 nucleotides are TGTGCCAGCAGCCCGACGGGGTCCGACTTGGGGCTGGGTGCGTGGGAGCTGTTTTTT. This translates into CASSPTGSDLGLGAWELFF.

The V and J genes are TRBV4-1 and TRBJ1-3, with a tentative D call TRBD1 (5 bases). The CDR3 loop spans 15 amino acids. The ends were cut back, 0 bases at V and 8 bases at J, with 14 bases in the middle. Germline V gene lookup returns CDR1 MGHRA and CDR2 YSYEKL. The CDR3 is CASSQDGGRLDTIYF. In nucleotides, the CDR3 is TGCGCCAGCAGCCAAGATGGGGGGAGGTTGGACACCATATATTTT.

The rearrangement joins TRBV5-1 to TRBJ1-4; no clear D. Trimming took 0 bases from V and 0 from J, leaving 21 bases between them. Germline CDR1 SGHRS, CDR2 YFSETQ. This CDR3 contains 20 residues. In DNA, the CDR3 is TGCGCCAGCAGCTTGGCGTCGGGTCGGACGGCACCGGCAACTAATGAAAAACTGTTTTTT. Translated: CASSLASGRTAPATNEKLFF.

The chain combines TRBV27 with TRBJ1-2; D is unclear. The CDR3 extends over 16 amino acids. V was pared by 0 bases and J by 2 bases, with 13 bases between. The V gene's germline CDR1 is MNHEY and CDR2 SMNVEV (reference sequence). CDR3 bases: TGTGCCAGCAGTTTATCAATTTCACCGGGAAACTATGGCTACACCTTC. Encoded protein: CASSLSISPGNYGYTF.

This rearrangement joins TRBV29-1 to TRBJ1-2, with D perhaps matching TRBD1 (6 bases). CDR3 length: 13 amino acids. CDR1 is SQVTM, CDR2 ANQGSEA, per germline. V gave up 3 bases and J gave up 4 bases, with 12 bases separating them. The CDR3 region has the DNA TGCAGCGTTGAGAGTGGCAGGGGCTATGGCTACACCTTC. As protein: CSVESGRGYGYTF.

The chain carries TRBV13 and TRBJ2-1; 7 bases line up with TRBD1. J lost 7 bases, V lost 4 bases, and 13 bases had no gene match. The CDR3 is 16 amino acids. Looked up from germline, CDR1 is PRHDT and CDR2 is FYEKMQ (reference sequence). In DNA, the CDR3 is TGTGCCAGCAGCTACAGACAGGGATGGATACAAAATGAGCAGTTCTTC. Protein product: CASSYRQGWIQNEQFF.

This chain links TRBV18 with TRBJ2-5, with 9 bases matching TRBD2. Germline values: CDR1 KGHSH, CDR2 LQKENI. This CDR3 region has 18 residues. The V segment lost 1 base and the J segment 5 bases; nucleotides outside the gene matches: 14. CDR3 nucleotide sequence: TGTGCCAGCTCACCACTAGCGGGGGTGCTCTCGGGCGAGGAGACCCAGTACTTC. Translating gives CASSPLAGVLSGEETQYF.

This sequence joins TRBV7-9 and TRBJ2-7; D remains unclear. This CDR3 region has 12 residues. The V end lost 5 bases, the J end lost 1 base, and 6 bases lay between the germline ends. In germline, CDR1 is SEHNR, CDR2 FQNEAQ (reference sequence). The CDR3 bases are TGTGCCAGCAGCCAACGGTCCTACGAGCAGTACTTC. Protein product: CASSQRSYEQYF.

The chain carries TRBV6-1 and TRBJ1-2, with TRBD1 as a possible D gene (6 bases). The CDR3 totals 13 residues. Germline values: CDR1 MNHNS, CDR2 SASEGT. V was shortened by 5 bases and J by 2 bases, with 9 bases between the two germline ends. The CDR3 sequence: CASSWTANYGYTF. DNA of the CDR3: TGTGCCAGCAGTTGGACAGCAAACTATGGCTACACCTTC.

The chain recombines TRBV5-1 with TRBJ2-1; 8 bases match TRBD2. The germline CDR1 and CDR2 sequences are SGHRS and YFSETQ. The V segment lost 1 base and the J segment 8 bases; nucleotides outside the gene matches: 14. The CDR3 runs to 17 residues. Written as DNA, the CDR3 is TGCGCCAGCAGCTTGAGGCGGGGGGCGGGAATTTTCGATGAGCAGTTCTTC. Its translation is CASSLRRGAGIFDEQFF.

V and J are TRBV5-1 and TRBJ2-6; D perhaps matches TRBD2 (5 bases). In germline, CDR1 is SGHRS, CDR2 YFSETQ. CDR3 size: 16 residues. V was clipped by 0 bases and J by 2 bases, with 9 bases between them. CDR3 region: CASSLEAGAGANVLTF. The CDR3 coding sequence is TGCGCCAGCAGCTTGGAGGCCGGGGCTGGGGCCAACGTCCTGACTTTC. Complete variable domain (other parts from reference TRBV5-1 and TRBJ2-6): KAGVTQTPRYLIKTRGQQVTLSCSPISGHRSVSWYQQTPGQGLQFLFEYFSETQRNKGNFPGRFSGRQFSNSRSEMNVSTLELGDSALYLCASSLEAGAGANVLTFGAGSRLTVL.

This clone showed up just a few times. The chain is built from TRBV5-6 and TRBJ1-1, with TRBD1 as a possible D gene (6 bases). Germline V CDR1 and CDR2: SGHDT, YYEEEE. V shed 3 bases and J shed 1 base, with 10 bases lying between them. CDR3 length equals 14 residues. The CDR3 protein is CASSSGTKNTEAFF. As DNA, the CDR3 is TGTGCCAGCAGCTCCGGGACAAAGAACACTGAAGCTTTCTTT.

The chain carries TRBV5-1 and TRBJ1-1; tentatively, D is TRBD1 (5 bases). Germline V CDR1 and CDR2: SGHRS, YFSETQ. This CDR3 has 16 residues. V dropped 0 bases and J dropped 3 bases, with 15 bases sitting between them. CDR3 in amino acids: CASSLGGRAQDTEAFF. CDR3 DNA sequence: TGCGCCAGCAGCTTGGGAGGCAGGGCCCAAGACACTGAAGCTTTCTTT.

This clone was recorded once. V usage is TRBV5-1 and J usage is TRBJ2-7; no reliable D call. V lost 4 bases and J 0 bases, leaving 5 bases between the germline ends. Germline CDR1 is SGHRS and CDR2 is YFSETQ. CDR3 length: 12 amino acids. For the CDR3, the DNA is TGCGCCAGCAGCGCCAGCTCCTACGAGCAGTACTTC. Translation gives CASSASSYEQYF.

The rearrangement joins TRBV28 to TRBJ1-4, with no clear D. Germline assignment: CDR1 MDHEN and CDR2 SYDVKM. The length of the CDR3 is 14 residues. Trimming pared 6 bases from V and 10 bases from J, leaving 18 bases between. Written as DNA, the CDR3 is TGTGCCAGCAGCCCCCGGGTTCCTTTCTTAAAACTGTTTTTT. Translation gives CASSPRVPFLKLFF.

The V gene is TRBV7-9, the J gene TRBJ2-7, with D unresolved. Germline V gene data show CDR1 as SEHNR and CDR2 as FQNEAQ (reference sequence). V was clipped by 5 bases and J by 3 bases, with 8 bases between them. This CDR3 contains 12 residues. CDR3 DNA: TGTGCCAGCAGCCCCCTCAGCTACGAGCAGTACTTC. Amino acid sequence: CASSPLSYEQYF.

This sequence joins TRBV4-2 and TRBJ2-5, with 10 bases lining up with TRBD2. CDR3 length: 19 amino acids. Germline V gene lookup returns CDR1 LGHNA and CDR2 YNFKEQ. J was trimmed by 4 bases and V by 0 bases; bases with no gene match: 14. As DNA, the CDR3 is TGTGCCAGCAGCCAAGATCTAGCGGGGGTCCGTCACGGAGGAGAGACCCAGTACTTC. Its protein is CASSQDLAGVRHGGETQYF.

The chain links TRBV27 to TRBJ2-7; 10 positions match TRBD1. The CDR3 is made up of 15 amino acids. The V gene's germline CDR1 is MNHEY and CDR2 SMNVEV (reference sequence). V was clipped by 4 bases and J by 4 bases; unmatched bases: 7. This CDR3 is CASSSGQGGMYEQYF. For the CDR3, the DNA is TGTGCCAGCAGTTCCGGACAGGGGGGAATGTACGAGCAGTACTTC.

The rearrangement joins TRBV27 to TRBJ1-3; D not resolved. This CDR3 contains 14 residues. The V gene lost 2 bases and the J gene lost 0 bases, with 5 bases spanning the gap. Germline values: CDR1 MNHEY, CDR2 SMNVEV (reference sequence). The CDR3 coding sequence is TGTGCCAGCAGTTTAGCCGGCTCTGGAAACACCATATATTTT. Translating gives CASSLAGSGNTIYF.

The chain joins TRBV9 to TRBJ1-4; maybe TRBD1 (5 bases). The CDR3 sequence is 15 residues long. The V and J ends lost 4 bases and 0 bases respectively, with 10 bases between them. Germline V gene sequence: CDR1 SGDLS, CDR2 YYNGEE. As DNA, the CDR3 is TGTGCCAGCAGCCCGGGGGGGGCAACTAATGAAAAACTGTTTTTT. This codes for CASSPGGATNEKLFF.

This clone appeared a single time. The chain couples TRBV19 to TRBJ1-5; D perhaps matches TRBD1 (5 bases). Germline assignment: CDR1 LNHDA and CDR2 SQIVND (reference sequence). The ends were cut back, 6 bases at V and 3 bases at J, with 12 bases in the middle. The CDR3 length is 14 residues. The CDR3 DNA is TGTGCCAGTAGGGACGGACAAACCAATCAGCCCCAGCATTTT. Its protein product is CASRDGQTNQPQHF.

This chain uses TRBV7-8 with TRBJ2-1, with D perhaps assigned TRBD1 or TRBD2 (5 bases each). There are 16 residues in the CDR3. Germline V lookup: CDR1 SGHVS, CDR2 FQNEAQ. The V end was cut by 5 bases, the J end by 0 bases, with 14 bases between. In DNA, the CDR3 is TGTGCCAGCAGCCGAACGGGGCTGAGCTCCTACAATGAGCAGTTCTTC. Amino acid sequence: CASSRTGLSSYNEQFF.

The chain employs TRBV9 and TRBJ2-7; 8 bases align to TRBD1. The V segment lost 3 bases and the J segment 4 bases; nucleotides outside the gene matches: 12. Germline V gene sequence: CDR1 SGDLS, CDR2 YYNGEE. The CDR3 covers 16 residues. Here the CDR3 reads CASSASPQGARYEQYF. The CDR3, as DNA: TGTGCCAGCAGCGCGAGCCCCCAGGGGGCGAGGTACGAGCAGTACTTC.